A selection of T cell receptor beta chains follows, all from one sample in a study of blood T cells in healthy people across ages. MiXCR, applied by TCRdb to the 5' RACE reads, yields one record per CDR3 protein. This table holds approximately 320,000 distinct CDR3 sequences, around 29% found once. Sequencing was carried out using blood. These receptors were collected from a woman between 65 and 79 years old in good health. Both conserved end residues are part of each CDR3. D genes are given only for firm matches. A clone size is listed for some rows: how often the clone was seen (once, few, many), or a class if it is expanded.

NA	TRBD2	TRBV4-1	TRBJ2-4	TGCGCCAGCAGCCAAGATTCGGGGGGGCTCGCCTTCAAAAACATTCAGTACTTC	CASSQDSGGLAFKNIQYF
NA	NA	TRBV12-3/TRBV12-4	TRBJ1-2	TGTGCCAGCAGTTTAGCGGAATTTACGGCCTTC	CASSLAEFTAF
once	NA	TRBV3-1	TRBJ2-7	TGTGCCAGCAGCTACTCGAGGGAGACCGAGCAGTACTTC	CASSYSRETEQYF
many	TRBD1	TRBV29-1	TRBJ1-1	TGCAGCGTTGCCCAAATAACAGGGGCTGAAGCTTTCTTT	CSVAQITGAEAFF
NA	NA	TRBV3-1	TRBJ2-1	TGTGCCAGCAGCCAAGGGGCAGGGATGGGCAATGAGCAGTTCTTC	CASSQGAGMGNEQFF
few	TRBD1	TRBV6-5	TRBJ2-7	TGTGCCAGCAGTATGAACAGGGGACAAGTGCGGGAGCAGTACTTC	CASSMNRGQVREQYF
few	NA	TRBV5-1	TRBJ1-5	TGCGCCAGCAGCTTGGATGGAAGGAGTCAGCCCCAGCATTTT	CASSLDGRSQPQHF
few	TRBD2	TRBV4-1	TRBJ2-7	TGCGCCAGCAGCCGGACTAGCGGGAGTGGGTACGAGCAGTACTTC	CASSRTSGSGYEQYF
few	TRBD2	TRBV4-2	TRBJ2-7	TGTGCCAGCAGCCAAGAAATGACCGGGACTAGGAACGAGCAGTACTTC	CASSQEMTGTRNEQYF
few	NA	TRBV6-1	TRBJ1-1	TGTGCCAGCACACCATTAGTAGACACTGAAGCTTTCTTT	CASTPLVDTEAFF
many	NA	TRBV4-1	TRBJ2-7	TGCGCCAGCAGCCAAGGGTGGAGCTCCTACGAGCAGTACTTC	CASSQGWSSYEQYF
few	TRBD1	TRBV5-1	TRBJ2-7	TGCGCCAGCAAGTCCGGGACAGGGGTCTTAGAGCAGTACTTC	CASKSGTGVLEQYF
NA	TRBD1	TRBV5-1	TRBJ1-1	TGCGCCAGCGGAATCACAGGGGAAACTGAAGCTTTCTTT	CASGITGETEAFF
NA	TRBD1	TRBV2	TRBJ1-3	TGTGCCAGCAGTAAAAGGGACAGGCAACACTCTGGAAACACCATATATTTT	CASSKRDRQHSGNTIYF
NA	TRBD2	TRBV9	TRBJ2-2	TGTGCCAGCAGCGTAAAGTTGAGCGGGGCCCACACCGGGGAGCTGTTTTTT	CASSVKLSGAHTGELFF
NA	NA	TRBV7-3	TRBJ2-1	TGTGCCAGCAGCTTATACGGCGGGGCCTACAATGAGCAGTTCTTC	CASSLYGGAYNEQFF